One and the same sample provided the 6 T cell receptor beta chains below, sequenced in a study of blood T cell repertoires in COVID-19. Data came from immunoSEQ multiplex PCR; TCRdb stores just in-frame clones and leaves some out. The sample has under 200,000 clones; around four fifths are singletons. The sequenced sample consisted of PBMCs or T cells enriched from blood (not recorded which). The receptors come from a woman in her forties or fifties in a cohort exposed to, infected with or recovered from COVID-19 (not recorded which).

V gene TRBV19 combines with J gene TRBJ1-5, with 8 positions matching TRBD1. Germline V CDR1 and CDR2: LNHDA, SQIVND (reference sequence). CDR3 length: 18 residues. V shed 3 bases and J 0 bases; nucleotides not matched to a gene: 10. CDR3 sequence: CASSIGQGTIHSNQPQHF. CDR3 sequence (DNA): TGTGCCAGTAGTATCGGACAGGGAACAATACATAGCAATCAGCCCCAGCATTTT.

The chain joins TRBV6-5 to TRBJ1-3, with a weak D call TRBD1 (5 bases). Germline V CDR1 and CDR2: MNHEY, SVGAGI. Trimming took 6 bases from V and 3 from J, leaving 9 bases between them. The CDR3 runs 13 residues. As DNA, the CDR3 is TGTGCCAGCAGCCCGACAGTTGGAAACACCATATATTTT. This encodes CASSPTVGNTIYF.

The genes are TRBV5-1 and TRBJ2-2; 10 bases map to TRBD1. The CDR3 is 16 amino acids. With 3 bases clipped from V and 6 bases from J, the junction kept 8 bases outside the gene matches. Germline lookup yields CDR1 SGHRS and CDR2 YFSETQ. CDR3 sequence reads: CASSYLGQGSSGELFF. The CDR3 nucleotides are TGCGCCAGCAGCTACTTGGGACAGGGGTCGTCCGGGGAGCTGTTTTTT.

The chain employs TRBV18 and TRBJ1-5; 7 positions match TRBD1. Germline V gene sequence: CDR1 KGHSH, CDR2 LQKENI. The CDR3 has 15 amino acids. V was clipped by 3 bases and J by 6 bases; unmatched bases: 8. The CDR3: CASSPGQVGGQPQHF. The CDR3 DNA sequence: TGTGCCAGCTCACCTGGACAGGTTGGGGGTCAGCCCCAGCATTTT.

This clone was seen a single time. The chain uses TRBV20-1 and TRBJ2-1, with D possibly being TRBD1 (6 bases). This CDR3 contains 13 residues. The V end lost 3 bases, the J end lost 5 bases, and 11 bases lay between the germline ends. Germline-derived CDR1 and CDR2 are DFQATT and SNEGSKA (reference sequence). The CDR3 reads CSASVGANNEQFF. Here the CDR3 DNA reads TGCAGTGCTAGTGTGGGGGCGAACAATGAGCAGTTCTTC.

The chain employs TRBV5-4 and TRBJ1-3, with TRBD1 identical over 8 bases. Per the germline V gene, CDR1 is SGHNT and CDR2 is YYREEE (reference sequence). The CDR3 consists of 18 residues. Trimming removed 3 bases from V and 3 bases from J; junction bases left unmatched: 14. The CDR3 reads CASSSGGRAYSIGNTIYF. The CDR3 bases are TGTGCCAGCAGCTCAGGGGGCAGGGCCTACTCCATTGGAAACACCATATATTTT.